Below, one T cell receptor beta chain is given with its context. As yet, its antigen is unknown. The data derive from a study of cytomegalovirus exposure and HLA in healthy donors. Whole-study findings and limits: Per a prior analysis, the majority of TCR beta V segments were productive roughly 87% or roughly 30% of the time.

As for the donors, each was a healthy bone marrow donor. Trimming removed 5 bases from V and 0 bases from J, with 17 bases in between. Germline CDR1 is SGHAT and CDR2 is FQNNGV. The CDR3 runs 17 residues. Primers: 60 Vbeta forward and 13 Jbeta reverse. The assay was immunoSEQ multiplex PCR, and TCRdb's table has in-frame clones only and misses some. The table lists some 190,000 clones, about four fifths of them singletons, with 1.9% in the top ten. The specimen sequenced was PBMCs. This clonotype originated in a woman in her 30s in good health and CMV-seronegative. This chain links TRBV11-2 with TRBJ1-5; possibly TRBD1 for D (5 bases). DNA for the CDR3: TGTGCCAGCAGCCGCCGGGCCGACAGTTTTAGCAATCAGCCCCAGCATTTT. Translated, it gives CASSRRADSFSNQPQHF.